These 11 T cell receptor beta chains were sequenced from one sample in a study of PD-1 blockade in classical Hodgkin lymphoma. Produced via immunoSEQ multiplex PCR; TCRdb's table is partial and in-frame only. The profile covers approximately 100,000 clones, with roughly 90% appearing a single time and 2.5% to 3% taken by the ten largest. All trial patients relapsed after autologous stem cell transplantation. Sequenced here: peripheral blood mononuclear cells (PBMCs), sampled at baseline. The receptors come from a human donor with classical Hodgkin lymphoma.

V is TRBV28 and J is TRBJ1-1; 7 bases are shared with TRBD1. This CDR3 comprises 14 residues. J gave up 1 base and V 5 bases, and 4 bases lay outside the gene matches. CDR1 and CDR2 (germline): MDHEN, SYDVKM. The CDR3 DNA is TGTGCCAGCAGTCCGGGACAGCGGAACACTGAAGCTTTCTTT. Translated: CASSPGQRNTEAFF. The variable domain in full, completed from reference TRBV28 and TRBJ1-1, reads DVKVTQSSRYLVKRTGEKVFLECVQDMDHENMFWYRQDPGLGLRLIYFSYDVKMKEKGDIPEGYSVSREKKERFSLILESASTNQTSMYLCASSPGQRNTEAFFGQGTRLTVV.

This clone was detected once. The V and J genes are TRBV30 and TRBJ2-5, with a weak D call TRBD1 (6 bases). The V and J ends lost 7 bases and 3 bases respectively, with 18 bases between them. This CDR3 is built from 14 residues. From germline, CDR1 is GTSNPN and CDR2 SVGIG (reference sequence). Here the CDR3 reads CASSRGRGKETQYF. The CDR3 nucleotides read TGTGCCTCATCACGGGGCAGGGGAAAAGAGACCCAGTACTTC.

This rearrangement joins TRBV5-1 to TRBJ2-5, with 8 bases matching TRBD1. Trimming at V came to 0 bases and at J to 3 bases, leaving 7 bases not matched to a gene. CDR1 is SGHRS and CDR2 is YFSETQ in the germline V gene. The CDR3 has 16 amino acids. CDR3 in amino acids: CASSLGQDRVEETQYF. The CDR3 DNA follows: TGCGCCAGCAGCTTGGGGCAGGACAGGGTAGAAGAGACCCAGTACTTC.

This chain links TRBV6-1 with TRBJ2-7; D may be TRBD1 (5 bases). V was shortened by 8 bases and J by 7 bases, with 9 bases between the two germline ends. Germline CDR1 is MNHNS and CDR2 is SASEGT. CDR3 size: 10 residues. The CDR3 here is CASQGREQYF. The CDR3 nucleotides are TGTGCCAGCCAGGGTAGGGAGCAGTACTTC.

DNA for the CDR3: TGTGCCAGCAGCCCGGGACTAGCGGCTCACAATGAGCAGTTCTTC. Its translation is CASSPGLAAHNEQFF. The chain carries TRBV7-3 and TRBJ2-1; TRBD2 aligns across 11 bases. V shed 5 bases and J 5 bases; nucleotides not matched to a gene: 5. Germline CDR1 reads SGHTA; CDR2 reads FQGTGA. This CDR3 contains 15 residues.

The J gene is TRBJ1-5, the V gene TRBV18; 9 bases are a match to TRBD1. The CDR3 loop spans 15 amino acids. Germline assignment: CDR1 KGHSH and CDR2 LQKENI. The V segment lost 3 bases and the J segment 3 bases; nucleotides outside the gene matches: 3. CDR3: CASSPGTGSNQPQHF. In DNA, the CDR3 is TGTGCCAGCTCACCCGGGACAGGGTCCAATCAGCCCCAGCATTTT.

V gene TRBV10-1 combines with J gene TRBJ1-1; D is undetermined. The germline V gene has CDR1 WNHNN and CDR2 SYGVQD (reference sequence). Trimming cost V 4 bases and J 4 bases, with 10 bases left between them. This CDR3 contains 13 residues. CDR3 region: CASSGTLGTEAFF. CDR3 sequence (DNA): TGCGCCAGCAGTGGTACCCTCGGCACTGAAGCTTTCTTT.

The chain uses TRBV7-2 and TRBJ2-7, with 8 bases matching TRBD2. V shed 5 bases, J shed 3 bases, and the junction held 12 bases outside the gene matches. CDR1 is SGHTA and CDR2 is FQGNSA in the germline V gene. The CDR3 consists of 16 residues. CDR3 sequence reads: CASSRSPSGYIYEQYF. The CDR3 nucleotides read TGTGCCAGCAGCCGGAGTCCTAGCGGGTACATCTACGAGCAGTACTTC. The full variable domain, completed using reference TRBV7-2 and TRBJ2-7, is GAGVSQSPSNKVTEKGKDVELRCDPISGHTALYWYRQSLGQGLEFLIYFQGNSAPDKSGLPSDRFSAERTGGSVSTLTIQRTQQEDSAVYLCASSRSPSGYIYEQYFGPGTRLTVT.

The chain combines TRBV6-1 with TRBJ2-2; TRBD1 agrees at 7 bases. V lost 7 bases, J lost 8 bases, and 10 bases stayed unmatched. The CDR3 is 14 amino acids. In germline, CDR1 is MNHNS, CDR2 SASEGT. Here the CDR3 DNA reads TGTGCCAGCAAGCTAGAGGGGGCCTCGGGGGAGCTGTTTTTT. Translation gives CASKLEGASGELFF.

This clone was observed a handful of times. The V and J genes are TRBV7-9 and TRBJ2-7; 8 bases map to TRBD1. The germline V gene encodes CDR1 SEHNR and CDR2 FQNEAQ (reference sequence). J was trimmed by 0 bases and V by 4 bases; bases with no gene match: 5. The length of the CDR3 is 15 residues. The CDR3 DNA sequence: TGTGCCAGCAGCTCACGGACAGGGAGCTCCTACGAGCAGTACTTC. It codes for CASSSRTGSSYEQYF.

CDR3 sequence: CASSSRTGGGETQYF. CDR3 bases: TGCGCCAGCAGCTCTAGGACAGGTGGGGGAGAGACCCAGTACTTC. The rearrangement uses TRBV5-1 and TRBJ2-5; TRBD1 matches at 7 bases. The germline gives CDR1 SGHRS, CDR2 YFSETQ. Germline trimming cut 3 bases from V and 4 bases from J; bases unmatched to any gene: 9. This CDR3 contains 15 residues.